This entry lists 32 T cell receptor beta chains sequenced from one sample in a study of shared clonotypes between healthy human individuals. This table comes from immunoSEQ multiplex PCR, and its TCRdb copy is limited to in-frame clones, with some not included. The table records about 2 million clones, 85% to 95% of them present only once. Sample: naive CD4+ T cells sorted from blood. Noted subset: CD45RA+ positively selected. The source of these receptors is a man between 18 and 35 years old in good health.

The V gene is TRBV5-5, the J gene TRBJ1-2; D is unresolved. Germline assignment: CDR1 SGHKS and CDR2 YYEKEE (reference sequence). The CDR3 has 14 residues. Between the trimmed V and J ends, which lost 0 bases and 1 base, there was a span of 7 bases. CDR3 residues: CASSLAPVNYGYTF. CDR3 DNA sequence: TGTGCCAGCAGCTTGGCACCGGTTAACTATGGCTACACCTTC.

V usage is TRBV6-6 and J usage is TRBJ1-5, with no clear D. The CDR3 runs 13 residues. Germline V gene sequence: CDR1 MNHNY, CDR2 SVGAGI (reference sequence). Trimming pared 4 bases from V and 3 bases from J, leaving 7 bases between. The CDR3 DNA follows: TGTGCCAGCAGTTCGTCCTCCAATCAGCCCCAGCATTTT. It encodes CASSSSSNQPQHF.

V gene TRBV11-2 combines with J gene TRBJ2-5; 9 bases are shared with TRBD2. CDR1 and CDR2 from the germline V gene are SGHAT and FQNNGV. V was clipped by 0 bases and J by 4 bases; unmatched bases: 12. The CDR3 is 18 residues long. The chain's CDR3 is CASSLEGLASHGAETQYF. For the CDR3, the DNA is TGTGCCAGCAGCTTAGAAGGACTAGCGTCACATGGCGCAGAGACCCAGTACTTC.

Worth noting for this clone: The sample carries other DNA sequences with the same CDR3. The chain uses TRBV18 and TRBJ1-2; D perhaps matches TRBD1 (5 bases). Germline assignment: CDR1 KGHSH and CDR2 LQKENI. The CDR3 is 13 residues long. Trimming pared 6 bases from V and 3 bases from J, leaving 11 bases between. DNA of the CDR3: TGTGCCAGCTCCCCAGGGAGTGACTATGGCTACACCTTC. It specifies CASSPGSDYGYTF.

CDR3 in DNA: TGTGCCAGCAGCGTAGGAGGGACAGCGTACCAAGAGACCCAGTACTTC. Translated, it gives CASSVGGTAYQETQYF. The chain has TRBV9 and TRBJ2-5, with TRBD1 matching 7 bases. With V trimmed by 0 bases and J by 0 bases, 5 bases remained unmatched. The germline CDR1 and CDR2 sequences are SGDLS and YYNGEE. CDR3 size: 16 residues.

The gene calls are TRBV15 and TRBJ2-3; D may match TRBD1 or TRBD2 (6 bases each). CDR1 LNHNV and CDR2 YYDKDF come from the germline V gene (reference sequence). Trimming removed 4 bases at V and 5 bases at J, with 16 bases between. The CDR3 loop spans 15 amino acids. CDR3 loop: CATSTLDGGRDTQYF. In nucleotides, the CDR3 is TGTGCCACCAGCACTCTCGATGGGGGGCGAGATACGCAGTATTTT.

The CDR3 sequence: CASSGSSLAFRTGELFF. DNA for the CDR3: TGTGCCAGCAGCGGCTCGTCACTAGCGTTCCGTACCGGGGAGCTGTTTTTT. The chain has TRBV11-2 and TRBJ2-2; 7 bases agree with TRBD2. Germline loops: CDR1 SGHAT, CDR2 FQNNGV. The CDR3 has 17 amino acids. V shed 5 bases, J shed 5 bases, and the junction held 14 bases outside the gene matches.

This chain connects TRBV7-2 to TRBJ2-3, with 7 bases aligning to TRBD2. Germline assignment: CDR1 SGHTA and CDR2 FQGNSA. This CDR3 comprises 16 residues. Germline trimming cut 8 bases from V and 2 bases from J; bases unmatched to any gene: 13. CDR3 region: CASGTKGRASTDTQYF. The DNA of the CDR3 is TGTGCCAGCGGGACTAAAGGAAGGGCCTCCACAGATACGCAGTATTTT.

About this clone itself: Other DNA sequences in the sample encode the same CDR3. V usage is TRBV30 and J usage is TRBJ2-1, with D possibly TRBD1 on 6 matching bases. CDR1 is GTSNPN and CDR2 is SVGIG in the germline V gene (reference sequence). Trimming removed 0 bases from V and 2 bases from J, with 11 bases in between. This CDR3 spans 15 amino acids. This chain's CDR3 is CAWSVGQGTYNEQFF. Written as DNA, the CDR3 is TGTGCCTGGAGTGTAGGGCAGGGGACCTACAATGAGCAGTTCTTC. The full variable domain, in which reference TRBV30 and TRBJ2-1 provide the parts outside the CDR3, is SQTIHQWPATLVQPVGSPLSLECTVEGTSNPNLYWYRQAAGRGLQLLFYSVGIGQISSEVPQNLSASRPQDRQFILSSKKLLLSDSGFYLCAWSVGQGTYNEQFFGPGTRLTVL.

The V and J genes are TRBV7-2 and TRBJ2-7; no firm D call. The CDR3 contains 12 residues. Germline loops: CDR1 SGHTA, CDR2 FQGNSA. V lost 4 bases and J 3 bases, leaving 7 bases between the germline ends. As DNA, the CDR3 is TGTGCCAGCAGCTCCCGCGACTACGAGCAGTACTTC. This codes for CASSSRDYEQYF.

This chain's CDR3 is CASSWGDRRPNQPQHF. In DNA, the CDR3 is TGTGCCAGCAGCTGGGGGGACAGGCGACCCAATCAGCCCCAGCATTTT. The chain uses TRBV5-5 and TRBJ1-5; 8 nucleotides align to TRBD1. J gave up 3 bases and V 3 bases, and 8 bases lay outside the gene matches. The length of the CDR3 is 16 residues. CDR1 SGHKS and CDR2 YYEKEE come from the germline V gene (reference sequence).

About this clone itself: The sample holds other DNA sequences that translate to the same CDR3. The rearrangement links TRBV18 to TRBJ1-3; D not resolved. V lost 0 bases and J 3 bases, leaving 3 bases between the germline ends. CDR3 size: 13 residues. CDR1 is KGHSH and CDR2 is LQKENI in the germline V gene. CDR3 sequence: CASSPPVGNTIYF. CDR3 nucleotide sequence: TGTGCCAGCTCACCACCTGTTGGAAACACCATATATTTT.

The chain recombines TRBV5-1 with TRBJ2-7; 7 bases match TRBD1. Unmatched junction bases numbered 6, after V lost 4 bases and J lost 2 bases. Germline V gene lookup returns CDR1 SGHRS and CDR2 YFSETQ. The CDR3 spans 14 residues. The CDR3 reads CASSLTGPPYEQYF. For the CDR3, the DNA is TGCGCCAGCAGCCTGACAGGGCCACCCTACGAGCAGTACTTC.

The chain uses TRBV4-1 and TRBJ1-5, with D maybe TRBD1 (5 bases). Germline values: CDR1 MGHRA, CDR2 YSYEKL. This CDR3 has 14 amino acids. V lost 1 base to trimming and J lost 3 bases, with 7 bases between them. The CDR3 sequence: CASSQAGNNQPQHF. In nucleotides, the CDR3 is TGCGCCAGCAGCCAAGCAGGGAACAATCAGCCCCAGCATTTT.

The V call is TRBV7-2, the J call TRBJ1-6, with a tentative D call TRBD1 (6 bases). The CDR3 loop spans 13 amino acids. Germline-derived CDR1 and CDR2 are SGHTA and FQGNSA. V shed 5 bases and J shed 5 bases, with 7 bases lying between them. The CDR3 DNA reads TGTGCCAGCAGCGGACAGAATAATTCACCCCTCCACTTT. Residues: CASSGQNNSPLHF.

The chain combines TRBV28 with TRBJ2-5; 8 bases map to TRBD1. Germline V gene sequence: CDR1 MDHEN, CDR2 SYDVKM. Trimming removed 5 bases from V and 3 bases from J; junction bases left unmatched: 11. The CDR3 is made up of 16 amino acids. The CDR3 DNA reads TGTGCCAGCAGTCCGTCCGGGACAGGTATAGAAGAGACCCAGTACTTC. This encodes CASSPSGTGIEETQYF.

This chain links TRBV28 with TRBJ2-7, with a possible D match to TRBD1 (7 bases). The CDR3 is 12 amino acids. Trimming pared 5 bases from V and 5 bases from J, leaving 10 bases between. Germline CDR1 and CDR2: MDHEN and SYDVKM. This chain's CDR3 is CASSDREDEQYF. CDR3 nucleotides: TGTGCCAGCAGTGACAGGGAGGACGAGCAGTACTTC.

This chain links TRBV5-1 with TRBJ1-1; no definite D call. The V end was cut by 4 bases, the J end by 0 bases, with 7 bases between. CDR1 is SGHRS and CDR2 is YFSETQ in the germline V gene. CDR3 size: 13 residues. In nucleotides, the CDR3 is TGCGCCAGCAGCAAAAACTTGAACACTGAAGCTTTCTTT. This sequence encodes CASSKNLNTEAFF.

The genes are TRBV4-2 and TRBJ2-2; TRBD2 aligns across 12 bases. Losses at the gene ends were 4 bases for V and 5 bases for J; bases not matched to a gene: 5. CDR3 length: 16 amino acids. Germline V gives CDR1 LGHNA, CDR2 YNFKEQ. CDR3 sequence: CASSRDGLAGTGELFF. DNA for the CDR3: TGTGCCAGCAGCCGAGACGGACTAGCGGGGACCGGGGAGCTGTTTTTT.

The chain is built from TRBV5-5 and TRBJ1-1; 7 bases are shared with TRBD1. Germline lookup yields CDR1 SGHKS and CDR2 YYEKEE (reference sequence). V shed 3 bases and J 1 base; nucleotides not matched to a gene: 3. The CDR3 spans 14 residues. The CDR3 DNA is TGTGCCAGCAGCTGGACAGGACAGAACACTGAAGCTTTCTTT. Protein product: CASSWTGQNTEAFF.

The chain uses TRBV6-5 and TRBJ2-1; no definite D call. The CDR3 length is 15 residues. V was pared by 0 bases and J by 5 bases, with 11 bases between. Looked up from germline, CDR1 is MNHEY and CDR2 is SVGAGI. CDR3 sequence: CASSYSNPTDNEQFF. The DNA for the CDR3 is TGTGCCAGCAGTTACTCGAACCCTACAGACAATGAGCAGTTCTTC.

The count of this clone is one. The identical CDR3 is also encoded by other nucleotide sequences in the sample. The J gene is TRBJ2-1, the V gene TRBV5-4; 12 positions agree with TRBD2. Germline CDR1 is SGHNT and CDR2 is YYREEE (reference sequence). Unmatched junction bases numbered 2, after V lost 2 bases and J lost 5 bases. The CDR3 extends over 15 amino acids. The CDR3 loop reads CASSFGLAGNNEQFF. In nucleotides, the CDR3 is TGTGCCAGCAGCTTTGGACTAGCGGGGAACAATGAGCAGTTCTTC.

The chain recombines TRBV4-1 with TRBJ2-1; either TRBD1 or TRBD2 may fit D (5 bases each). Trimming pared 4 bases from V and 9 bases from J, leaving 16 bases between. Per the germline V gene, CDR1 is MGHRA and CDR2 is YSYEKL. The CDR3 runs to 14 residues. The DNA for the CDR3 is TGCGCCAGCAGCCTGGGACCGTCGGAGCGTGAGCAGTTCTTC. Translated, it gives CASSLGPSEREQFF.

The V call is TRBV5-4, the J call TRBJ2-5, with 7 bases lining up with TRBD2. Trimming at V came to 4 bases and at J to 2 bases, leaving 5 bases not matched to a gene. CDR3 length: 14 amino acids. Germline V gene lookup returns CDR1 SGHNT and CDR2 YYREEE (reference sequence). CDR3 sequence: CASSPRTRQETQYF. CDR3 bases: TGTGCCAGCAGCCCCAGGACTAGACAAGAGACCCAGTACTTC.

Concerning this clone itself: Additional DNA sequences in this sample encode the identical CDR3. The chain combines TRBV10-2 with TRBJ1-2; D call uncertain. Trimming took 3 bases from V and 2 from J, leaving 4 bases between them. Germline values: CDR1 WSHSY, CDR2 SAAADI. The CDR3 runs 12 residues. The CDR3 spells CASSDQNYGYTF. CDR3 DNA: TGCGCCAGCAGTGATCAAAACTATGGCTACACCTTC.

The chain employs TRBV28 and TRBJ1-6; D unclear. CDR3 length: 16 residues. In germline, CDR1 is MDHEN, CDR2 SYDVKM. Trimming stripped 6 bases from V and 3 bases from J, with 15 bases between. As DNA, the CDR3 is TGTGCCAGCAGGGGCGACACGGGGTTCTATAATTCACCCCTCCACTTT. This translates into CASRGDTGFYNSPLHF.

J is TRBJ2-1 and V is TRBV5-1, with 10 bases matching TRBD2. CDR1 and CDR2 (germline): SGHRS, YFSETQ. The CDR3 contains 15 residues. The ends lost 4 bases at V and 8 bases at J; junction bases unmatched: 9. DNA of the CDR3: TGCGCCAGCAGCAAAGCGGGGGGGCCGTGGGATGAGCAGTTCTTC. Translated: CASSKAGGPWDEQFF.

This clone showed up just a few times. For the CDR3, the DNA is TGTGCCAGCAGTGAAATAAATGGGGAGACCCAGTACTTC. Protein product: CASSEINGETQYF. The chain couples TRBV25-1 to TRBJ2-5; D gene ambiguous. V was clipped by 2 bases and J by 5 bases, with 9 bases between them. This CDR3 comprises 13 residues. The germline gives CDR1 MGHDK, CDR2 SYGVNS.

CDR3 bases: TGTGCCATCAGTGAATCCGGGACGGATAATTCACCCCTCCACTTT. Its protein product is CAISESGTDNSPLHF. The rearrangement joins TRBV10-3 to TRBJ1-6; D might be TRBD1 (5 bases). Germline CDR1 is ENHRY and CDR2 is SYGVKD. The ends were cut back, 3 bases at V and 5 bases at J, with 11 bases in the middle. The CDR3 consists of 15 residues.

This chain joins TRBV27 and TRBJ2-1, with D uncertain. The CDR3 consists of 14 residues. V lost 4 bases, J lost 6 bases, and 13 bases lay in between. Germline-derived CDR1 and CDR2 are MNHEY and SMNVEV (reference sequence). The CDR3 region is CASSSLGRSNEQFF. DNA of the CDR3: TGTGCCAGCAGTTCCTTAGGCAGATCCAATGAGCAGTTCTTC.

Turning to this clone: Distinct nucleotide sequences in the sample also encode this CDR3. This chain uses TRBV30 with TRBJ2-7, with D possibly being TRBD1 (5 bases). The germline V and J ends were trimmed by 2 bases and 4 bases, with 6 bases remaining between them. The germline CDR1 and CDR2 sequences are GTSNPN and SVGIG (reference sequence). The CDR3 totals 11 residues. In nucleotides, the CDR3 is TGTGCCTGGAGTAGGGGTTACGAGCAGTACTTC. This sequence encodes CAWSRGYEQYF.

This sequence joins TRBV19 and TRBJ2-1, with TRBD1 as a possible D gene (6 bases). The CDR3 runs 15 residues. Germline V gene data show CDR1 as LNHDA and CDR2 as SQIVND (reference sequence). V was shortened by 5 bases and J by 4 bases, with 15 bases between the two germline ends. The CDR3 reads CASSWDKLLYNEQFF. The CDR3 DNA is TGTGCCAGTAGTTGGGACAAGCTCCTATACAATGAGCAGTTCTTC.